One sample yielded the 6 T cell receptor beta chains listed below, sequenced in a study of regulatory and conventional T cells in breast cancer. One entry per CDR3 protein results from TCRdb running MiXCR on the PCR reads. This table holds more than 15,000 distinct CDR3 sequences, more than 30% found once. The material sequenced was conventional T cells from blood. Source of these receptors: a female donor in good health.

This clonotype was observed a handful of times. The genes are TRBV3-1 and TRBJ1-5; D unclear. The CDR3 totals 13 residues. Germline assignment: CDR1 LGHDT and CDR2 YNNKEL (reference sequence). Trimming shortened V by 4 bases and J by 5 bases, and 9 bases separated the two germline ends. The CDR3 here is CASSPSQDQPQHF. Here the CDR3 DNA reads TGTGCCAGCAGCCCCTCTCAAGATCAGCCCCAGCATTTT.

This clonotype was detected a few times. The gene calls are TRBV5-4 and TRBJ2-1; the D gene is possibly TRBD2 (6 bases). The length of the CDR3 is 15 residues. Germline loops: CDR1 SGHNT, CDR2 YYREEE (reference sequence). Trimming pared 0 bases from V and 2 bases from J, leaving 9 bases between. The CDR3 region has the DNA TGTGCCAGCAGCTTGGGCGGGGAAACCTACAATGAGCAGTTCTTC. Amino acids: CASSLGGETYNEQFF.

By share of the sample, this clonotype is large (0.1 to 1%). This chain uses TRBV20-1 with TRBJ2-2; 11 nucleotides line up with TRBD2. Germline V gene lookup returns CDR1 DFQATT and CDR2 SNEGSKA (reference sequence). V lost 6 bases, J lost 4 bases, and 4 bases stayed unmatched. The CDR3 extends over 14 amino acids. The CDR3 nucleotides are TGCAGTGCGTTGACTAGCGGGGTCACCGGGGAGCTGTTTTTT. Amino acid sequence: CSALTSGVTGELFF.

This clonotype was found a few times. The chain uses TRBV7-2 and TRBJ1-1; 7 nucleotides align to TRBD1. Trimming cost V 3 bases and J 5 bases; bases outside gene matches: 6. Germline loops: CDR1 SGHTA, CDR2 FQGNSA. CDR3 size: 14 residues. CDR3 loop: CASSFQGGSTEAFF. As DNA, the CDR3 is TGTGCCAGCAGCTTTCAGGGGGGATCAACTGAAGCTTTCTTT.

J is TRBJ2-7 and V is TRBV7-9; 9 nucleotides match TRBD1. CDR1 is SEHNR and CDR2 is FQNEAQ in the germline V gene (reference sequence). Trimming took 1 base from V and 1 from J; bases not matched to a gene: 2. The CDR3 runs to 15 residues. The CDR3 DNA follows: TGTGCCAGCAGCTTAGGGACAGGGGTGTCCTACGAGCAGTACTTC. Translating it yields CASSLGTGVSYEQYF.

This clonotype showed up just a few times. This chain joins TRBV7-9 and TRBJ1-1, with D possibly matching TRBD1 (5 bases). V shed 6 bases and J shed 7 bases, with 21 bases lying between them. CDR1 is SEHNR and CDR2 is FQNEAQ in the germline V gene (reference sequence). This CDR3 has 15 residues. The CDR3 is CASSYGHSKYIEAFF. In DNA form, the CDR3 reads TGTGCCAGCAGTTACGGACATTCTAAATACATTGAAGCTTTCTTT.